The 3 T cell receptor beta chains below were found in one sample sequenced in a study of cytomegalovirus exposure and HLA in healthy donors. The PCR was carried out with 60 Vbeta primers and 13 Jbeta primers. TCRdb keeps only in-frame clones here, not all; method: immunoSEQ multiplex PCR. The sample holds 150,000 or so clones; approximately 83% are singletons and the top ten take about a tenth. Material: PBMCs. These receptors all stem from a man aged 18 to 30 in good health and CMV-seropositive.

The V call is TRBV7-9, the J call TRBJ1-5; the D is unclear. The length of the CDR3 is 16 residues. Germline assignment: CDR1 SEHNR and CDR2 FQNEAQ (reference sequence). Trimming left V 0 bases short and J 0 bases short, with 9 bases between. The CDR3 DNA follows: TGTGCCAGCAGCTTAGCGCTCGGTTATAGCAATCAGCCCCAGCATTTT. It is translated as CASSLALGYSNQPQHF.

The J gene is TRBJ2-3, the V gene TRBV11-2; the D gene is possibly TRBD2 (6 bases). V lost 5 bases, J lost 5 bases, and 14 bases lay in between. Germline CDR1 and CDR2: SGHAT and FQNNGV. This CDR3 spans 14 amino acids. This CDR3 reads CASSPGVRIDTQYF. DNA of the CDR3: TGTGCCAGCAGCCCGGGAGTTCGAATAGATACGCAGTATTTT.

The V and J genes are TRBV9 and TRBJ2-1, with 13 bases aligning to TRBD2. The CDR3 contains 18 residues. The V gene's germline CDR1 is SGDLS and CDR2 YYNGEE. The ends lost 3 bases at V and 5 bases at J; junction bases unmatched: 11. CDR3 DNA sequence: TGTGCCAGCAGCGGCGTGACTAGCGGGGGGCTTGCCCACAATGAGCAGTTCTTC. It codes for CASSGVTSGGLAHNEQFF.